Listed here are 19 T cell receptor beta chains from one sample, sequenced in a study of radiotherapy plus CTLA-4 blockade in lung cancer. Assay: immunoSEQ multiplex PCR; the TCRdb copy retains only in-frame clones and omits some. The data hold around 72,000 clones, with around 73% observed a single time. Sequencing used peripheral blood, obtained from a patient treated with radiotherapy plus ipilimumab. These receptors all come from a human donor with non-small cell lung cancer who had a complete response to radiotherapy plus ipilimumab.

This clone showed up just a few times. The V and J genes are TRBV7-6 and TRBJ2-7; TRBD1 might be the D (5 bases). This CDR3 spans 12 amino acids. Trimming took 6 bases from V and 4 from J, leaving 10 bases between them. The germline V gene has CDR1 SGHVS and CDR2 FNYEAQ. CDR3 DNA sequence: TGTGCCAGCAGTCTCCAGGGTTACGAGCAGTACTTC. Translated, it gives CASSLQGYEQYF.

The chain has TRBV18 and TRBJ2-3; no reliable D call. V was clipped by 5 bases and J by 4 bases, with 4 bases between them. There are 11 residues in the CDR3. Looked up from germline, CDR1 is KGHSH and CDR2 is LQKENI. The CDR3, as DNA: TGTGCCAGCTCATTTCCAGATACGCAGTATTTT. Residues: CASSFPDTQYF.

In its sample, this clone was seen a few times. The chain has TRBV9 and TRBJ2-1; the match to TRBD2 covers 10 bases. The length of the CDR3 is 15 residues. The V segment lost 4 bases and the J segment 1 base; nucleotides outside the gene matches: 2. In germline, CDR1 is SGDLS, CDR2 YYNGEE. The CDR3 region is CASSTGLASYNEQFF. The CDR3 bases are TGTGCCAGCAGCACGGGACTAGCGTCCTACAATGAGCAGTTCTTC.

The rearrangement links TRBV6-5 to TRBJ1-4; D remains ambiguous. V was clipped by 7 bases and J by 1 base, with 13 bases between them. The CDR3 has 15 amino acids. Germline values: CDR1 MNHEY, CDR2 SVGAGI. The DNA for the CDR3 is TGTGCCAGCACTCCGCGGGGTCTAACTAATGAAAAACTGTTTTTT. It specifies CASTPRGLTNEKLFF.

This rearrangement joins TRBV11-2 to TRBJ1-1, with D unclear. The CDR3 runs to 11 residues. Trimming shortened V by 4 bases and J by 5 bases, and 5 bases separated the two germline ends. Germline CDR1 SGHAT, CDR2 FQNNGV. The CDR3 reads CASSSNTEAFF. CDR3 nucleotide sequence: TGTGCCAGCAGCTCCAATACTGAAGCTTTCTTT.

The chain is built from TRBV2 and TRBJ2-2, with 7 nucleotides matching TRBD2. The germline V gene encodes CDR1 SNHLY and CDR2 FYNNEI. V was clipped by 6 bases and J by 1 base; unmatched bases: 8. CDR3 length: 16 residues. CDR3 sequence reads: CASRFGGSQNTGELFF. The CDR3 nucleotides are TGTGCCAGCAGGTTCGGGGGGTCCCAGAACACCGGGGAGCTGTTTTTT.

For this clone: The same CDR3 is also encoded by other DNA sequences in this sample. The chain recombines TRBV6-1 with TRBJ1-3; tentative D call: TRBD1 (5 bases). Looked up from germline, CDR1 is MNHNS and CDR2 is SASEGT. This CDR3 is 16 amino acids long. The V end was cut by 4 bases, the J end by 1 base, with 14 bases between. The CDR3, as DNA: TGTGCCAGCAGTGCAGGGCTGGCGGGTTCTGGAAACACCATATATTTT. Its protein is CASSAGLAGSGNTIYF.

The J gene is TRBJ1-1, the V gene TRBV11-2; no clear D gene. V gave up 2 bases and J gave up 3 bases, with 13 bases separating them. The CDR3 runs 15 residues. The germline V gene has CDR1 SGHAT and CDR2 FQNNGV. The DNA for the CDR3 is TGTGCCAGCAGCTTATCCAGGTCGGGGTACACTGAAGCTTTCTTT. This codes for CASSLSRSGYTEAFF.

This chain links TRBV6-6 with TRBJ2-5; D is possibly TRBD1 (5 bases). This CDR3 is built from 16 residues. Trimming pared 2 bases from V and 0 bases from J, leaving 13 bases between. Germline V lookup: CDR1 MNHNY, CDR2 SVGAGI (reference sequence). CDR3 nucleotide sequence: TGTGCCAGCAGTTACCCTTCTAGGACAAACCAAGAGACCCAGTACTTC. Translated, it gives CASSYPSRTNQETQYF.

This clone was observed a few times. The chain couples TRBV13 to TRBJ2-5; maybe TRBD2 (5 bases). Trimming took 5 bases from V and 2 from J, leaving 9 bases between them. The CDR3 loop spans 13 amino acids. Germline CDR1 reads PRHDT; CDR2 reads FYEKMQ (reference sequence). The CDR3 DNA reads as TGTGCCAGCAGCCCCCGGACTCAAGAGACCCAGTACTTC. It yields the protein CASSPRTQETQYF.

This clone was observed a handful of times. V usage is TRBV27 and J usage is TRBJ2-1; D is possibly TRBD1 (6 bases). Trimming removed 5 bases from V and 5 bases from J, with 13 bases in between. This CDR3 has 14 residues. Germline CDR1 reads MNHEY; CDR2 reads SMNVEV (reference sequence). CDR3 region: CASSQQGPNNEQFF. DNA for the CDR3: TGTGCCAGCAGTCAGCAGGGGCCCAACAATGAGCAGTTCTTC.

The chain couples TRBV5-6 to TRBJ1-5; perhaps TRBD1 as D (5 bases). The CDR3 length is 13 residues. V lost 0 bases and J 5 bases, leaving 6 bases between the germline ends. Germline loops: CDR1 SGHDT, CDR2 YYEEEE. The CDR3 here is CASSLGGYQPQHF. The CDR3 DNA reads TGTGCCAGCAGCTTGGGGGGGTATCAGCCCCAGCATTTT.

The genes are TRBV9 and TRBJ1-1, with no clear D. The V gene lost 3 bases and the J gene lost 1 base, with 13 bases spanning the gap. This CDR3 region has 15 residues. Germline CDR1 reads SGDLS; CDR2 reads YYNGEE. The CDR3 nucleotides read TGTGCCAGCAGCGGGGCAGGTTTTCGGAACACTGAAGCTTTCTTT. Encoded protein: CASSGAGFRNTEAFF.

To note about this clone: A read error may produce the germline difference seen at one junction end. V and J are TRBV7-7 and TRBJ2-3; maybe TRBD1 (5 bases). Germline CDR1 is SSHAT and CDR2 is FNYEAQ (reference sequence). The CDR3 has 13 amino acids. The CDR3 region is CASSRTPADTQYF. CDR3 coding DNA: TGTGCTAGCAGCCGGACACCGGCAGATACGCAGTATTTT. Full variable domain (remainder filled in from reference TRBV7-7 and TRBJ2-3): GAGVSQSPRYKVTKRGQDVTLRCDPISSHATLYWYQQALGQGPEFLTYFNYEAQPDKSGLPSDRFSAERPEGSISTLTIQRTEQRDSAMYRCASSRTPADTQYFGPGTRLTVL.

V and J are TRBV4-1 and TRBJ1-4, with TRBD1 as a possible D gene (6 bases). Germline-derived CDR1 and CDR2 are MGHRA and YSYEKL. V gave up 0 bases and J gave up 5 bases, with 13 bases separating them. This CDR3 is 16 amino acids long. The CDR3 reads CASSQDRFRGNEKLFF. The CDR3 DNA follows: TGCGCCAGCAGCCAAGATCGGTTCAGGGGAAATGAAAAACTGTTTTTT.

The chain combines TRBV6-5 with TRBJ2-3, with TRBD1 matching over 8 bases. J was trimmed by 5 bases and V by 0 bases; bases with no gene match: 4. Germline V gives CDR1 MNHEY, CDR2 SVGAGI. The CDR3 extends over 15 amino acids. CDR3 sequence: CASSYSTGVGDTQYF. CDR3 in DNA: TGTGCCAGCAGTTACTCGACAGGGGTGGGAGATACGCAGTATTTT.

This chain joins TRBV19 and TRBJ1-2; D is unresolved. This CDR3 is built from 11 residues. V gave up 3 bases and J gave up 2 bases, with 1 base separating them. Per germline, CDR1 LNHDA and CDR2 SQIVND (reference sequence). The chain's CDR3 is CASSMNYGYTF. The CDR3 nucleotides read TGTGCCAGTAGTATGAACTATGGCTACACCTTC.

The rearrangement links TRBV7-6 to TRBJ2-7; 12 bases are shared with TRBD2. Germline assignment: CDR1 SGHVS and CDR2 FNYEAQ. The CDR3 loop spans 16 amino acids. V gave up 5 bases and J gave up 7 bases; unmatched junction bases: 12. The chain's CDR3 is CASSPRTSGTTWEQYF. CDR3 coding DNA: TGTGCCAGCAGCCCTAGGACTAGCGGGACCACATGGGAGCAGTACTTC.

The chain joins TRBV19 to TRBJ1-1, with no clear D. CDR3 size: 13 residues. Per germline, CDR1 LNHDA and CDR2 SQIVND (reference sequence). Trimming cost V 5 bases and J 4 bases, with 11 bases left between them. The CDR3 sequence: CASSETGTTEAFF. The DNA for the CDR3 is TGTGCCAGTAGTGAGACGGGAACCACTGAAGCTTTCTTT.